This TCR beta chain was identified during a study of T cells in localized non-small cell lung cancer. Clones were read by immunoSEQ multiplex PCR, and TCRdb kept only the in-frame ones, dropping some. The repertoire has about 41,000 clones, roughly 84% of them found once; the top ten carry about 8%. The CDR3 runs 17 residues. Per germline, CDR1 SEHNR and CDR2 FQNEAQ (reference sequence). V lost 2 bases to trimming and J lost 4 bases; unmatched junction nucleotides: 9. Study findings and constraints: Among the tissues sampled, uninvolved adjacent lung had the highest T cell clonality, above tumor. Median 57 top-100 tumor clones were shared with paired adjacent lung. Because sequencing included only one region (of the tumor), heterogeneity remains possible.

Note on this clone: Its target is not known.

J is TRBJ2-1 and V is TRBV7-9; 9 bases agree with TRBD2. The sample consisted of PBMCs, taken before any cancer treatment. This receptor was taken from a man aged 35 to 69 with stage II lung adenocarcinoma. The CDR3 DNA reads as TGTGCCAGCAGCTTAAAAAAAGCGGGGGGCCAGTACAATGAGCAGTTCTTC. It encodes CASSLKKAGGQYNEQFF.